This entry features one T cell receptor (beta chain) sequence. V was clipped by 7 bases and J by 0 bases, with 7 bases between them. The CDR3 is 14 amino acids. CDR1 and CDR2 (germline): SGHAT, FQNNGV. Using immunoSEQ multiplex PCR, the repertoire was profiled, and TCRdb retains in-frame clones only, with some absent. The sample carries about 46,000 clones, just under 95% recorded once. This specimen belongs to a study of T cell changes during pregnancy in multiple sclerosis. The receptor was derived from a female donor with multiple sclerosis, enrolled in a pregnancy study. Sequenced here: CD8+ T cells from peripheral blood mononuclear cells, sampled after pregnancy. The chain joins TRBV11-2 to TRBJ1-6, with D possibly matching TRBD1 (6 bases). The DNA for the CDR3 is TGTGCCAGCACGGACAGCTCCTATAATTCACCCCTCCACTTT. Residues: CASTDSSYNSPLHF.